Listed here is a single T cell receptor (beta chain). Its specificity is not known. Sequenced by immunoSEQ multiplex PCR; TCRdb stores in-frame clones only, minus some. The sample carries 73,000 or so clones, approximately 84% recorded once. V shed 2 bases and J shed 3 bases, with 6 bases lying between them. Looked up from germline, CDR1 is SGHRS and CDR2 is YFSETQ. The CDR3 has 12 amino acids. Time point in this sample: after neoadjuvant nivolumab, at surgical resection. Analysis of PBMCs was direct, with no culture step. The sample comes from a study of neoadjuvant anti-PD-1 for oral cavity cancer. As for the study in general: Before surgery, most patients got three to four biweekly 3 mg/kg nivolumab doses. Patients without progression received a fourth nivolumab dose around day 43, then surgical resection on days 50-56.

Study outcomes and limitations: TCR analyses covered only three patients per response group.

The chain joins TRBV5-1 to TRBJ2-7; D remains ambiguous. Sequenced here: PBMCs, sampled after nivolumab (anti-PD-1) treatment. This receptor was obtained from a person aged 35 to 85 with oral cavity squamous cell carcinoma. CDR3 sequence reads: CASSFGSYEQYF. The CDR3 DNA sequence: TGCGCCAGCAGCTTCGGCAGCTACGAGCAGTACTTC.